This T cell receptor (beta chain) was captured in a study of blood T cells in healthy people across ages. Study-level points and caveats: Correlation between TCR beta diversity and naive T cell percentage was strong.

It was with a sample-barcoded 5' primer and a J-beta primer mix that a second PCR of roughly 7 to 12 cycles was run. One entry per CDR3 protein, called by TCRdb with MiXCR from the 5' RACE reads. The top ten clones hold 20% to 25% of a sample with fewer than 750,000 distinct CDR3 sequences, around 48% of them seen once. In regard to this clonotype: The antigen is unknown.

The sequenced sample consisted of blood. The TCR was taken from a man older than 75 in good health.

The CDR3 protein is CAWSREETQYF. The CDR3 DNA reads as TGTGCCTGGAGTCGAGAGGAGACCCAGTACTTC. This chain connects TRBV30 to TRBJ2-5; D is unclear. CDR3 length: 11 residues. The germline gives CDR1 GTSNPN, CDR2 SVGIG (reference sequence). V dropped 2 bases and J dropped 5 bases, with 6 bases sitting between them.